This T cell receptor (beta chain) was observed in a study of cytomegalovirus exposure and HLA in healthy donors (dated by TCRdb to 2016 to 2017). Turning to the overall study: An earlier analysis of several hundred of the donors reported around 280 Gb of sequence data and approximately 120 million unique TCR beta sequences obtained from about 179 million T cells. An early release that covered some 630 HLA-typed donors contained 250 to 350 gigabases of sequencing data and tens of millions of unique TCR sequences. Of the roughly 410 genotyped donors, 65% to 90% were placed in the genetic ancestry cluster associated with self-reported Caucasian donors. The aim of the study was to test whether cataloging public T cell receptors could identify signatures of past pathogen exposure. The study profiled the T cell repertoires of more than 500 subjects by immunosequencing and related them to cytomegalovirus serostatus. Along with the roughly 670-subject first cohort, a separate validation cohort of over a hundred different subjects was used. High-throughput TCR immunosequencing, statistical association of individual TCRs with disease status, and machine learning were combined to predict cytomegalovirus infection status. A later analysis re-analyzed previously published TCR beta repertoires from about 600 donors and added high-resolution HLA genotyping to study TCR occurrence patterns. In the later analysis, no new phenotypic data were used to find candidate immune exposures; instead, reliance was placed on TCR beta sequences and their occurrence across donors. An earlier analysis of more than 450 of the donors used high-throughput TCR beta sequencing to judge whether each TCR beta V gene segment behaved as functional or pseudogenic. Donor age, sex, ethnicity and CMV serostatus were compiled together with the repertoire data. A later genetic analysis used genome-wide SNP genotypes for about 60% of the roughly 700 donors, treating that subset as a discovery cohort. All discovery cohort repertoires had been generated using a single sequencing platform. HLA typing included class I and class II loci at four-digit resolution. Typing coverage varied by locus: roughly 620-640 donors for A, B, C, DRB1 and DQB1; some 520 for DQA1; 606 for DPA1; roughly 450 for DPB1. Because of strong linkage in the cohort, five DR-DQ haplotypes were treated as single units for association and clustering. Among some 400 genotyped donors of the cohort, an average of around 240,000 unique TCR beta nucleotide sequences was sequenced per donor, of which about 19% were non-productive.

The germline V gene sets CDR1 to SGDLS and CDR2 to YYNGEE. Taken from cysteine to phenylalanine, the CDR3 has 14 residues. Solely the CDR3 DNA is kept, with 42 bases framed from the first base. V is cut back by 4 bases and J by 7 bases, with 5 bases in the junction unmatched. Library construction relied on the immunoSEQ multiplex PCR assay. For the multiplex PCR, a mixture combining 60 forward primers for TCR Vbeta segments and 13 reverse primers for TCR Jbeta segments was used. Amplification of the CDR3 region of rearranged TCR beta genes was performed with a multiplex PCR assay on genomic DNA. The amplified TCR beta libraries were sequenced on the Illumina HiSeq System as 87-base-pair reads. In the paper's pipeline: A later analysis counted tens of millions of unique TCR beta chains across the 670 or so repertoires, and 9 million to 14 million of these chains were shared by at least two donors. Raw reads were error-corrected and collapsed into unique sequences by a nearest-neighbor algorithm in which closely related sequences were merged to remove PCR and sequencing errors. CDR3 sequences were aligned to IMGT reference sequences to assign V, D and J gene segments. For a sequence to be retained, a match of at least six nucleotides was required to both a V gene segment and a J gene segment. Rearrangements were called productive when the CDR3 lacked stop codons and stayed in frame with V and J; all others were non-productive. CDR3 was defined by IMGT convention, running from the second conserved V-encoded cysteine to the conserved J-encoded phenylalanine. In an earlier analysis of more than 550 of the donors, sequences lacking an unambiguous match to a single V gene segment were excluded. In an earlier analysis of some 590 of the donors, a V segment was called functional when productive rearrangements were above 56.7%, and segregating when the standard deviation between donors exceeded 5%. To diagnose cytomegalovirus status from the catalog of TCR beta chain sequences, a statistical classification framework was built. In a later analysis, V and J genes were assigned by comparing TCR nucleotide sequences against IMGT/GENE-DB human TR gene sequences. Using the TCRdist pipeline, a later analysis assigned CDR3 sequences along with most-parsimonious VDJ recombination scenarios. In a later analysis, each TCR beta chain was defined by its CDR3 amino acid sequence together with its V-gene family, and reads lacking a unique V-gene family were excluded. A later analysis removed 592 highly shared, low-generation-probability nucleotide sequences to deal with suspected cross-contamination and a sequencing artifact. In a later analysis, a clonal expansion index for each public chain was calculated from normalized within-repertoire ranks of inferred template counts. Generation probabilities in a later analysis came from a VDJ recombination model fitted to out-of-frame rearrangements, and those results were checked against IGoR. Hypergeometric tests were used in a later analysis to score TCR-TCR, TCR-HLA and TCR-CMV co-occurrence, with a repertoire-size bias correction applied to the TCR pairs. A later analysis estimated false discovery rates by permuting HLA or CMV assignments 20 times. In a later analysis, co-occurring TCRs were grouped using DBSCAN, with TCRdist sequence similarity added in when clustering inside HLA-allele-positive subsets. For co-occurrence clustering, repertoires with fewer than 30,000 or more than 120,000 public chains were excluded, along with 4 to 6 repertoires with anomalous nucleotide sharing. TCRdb re-hosts the immuneACCESS table, in-frame sequences only. Its copies lack some clones; in the studies checked, an unresolved V gene accounts for under half of them, and the cause for the rest is not known. From that table come the V and J calls and clone size; the DNA was used to work out D and trimming. The sample has around 180,000 clones on record, about 72% of them singletons. The ten biggest clones cover roughly 1.6% of the sample.

Here is what the overall study found, with its caveats: Because the 87-base-pair reads could not distinguish some IMGT-functional V segments, including TRBV6-2 and TRBV6-3, those segments were excluded. It was suggested by the authors that the approach could potentially be generalized to other disease states and immunological phenotypes. Most TCR sequences were seen in very few donors, while some public TCRs were found in many individuals. In a later genetic analysis, fewer N-insertions in productive TCRs were reported among donors in an Asian-associated ancestry cluster than the roughly 700-donor mean. A cluster of highly shared sequence variants was judged likely to be a technical artifact of the sequencing pipeline. In a later analysis, TCR association rates were found to vary across HLA loci, with the most associated TCRs seen for DRB1 alleles and the fewest for HLA-C alleles. A further reported finding was that TCR beta sequences accurately predicted the HLA-A and HLA-B alleles for most subjects in the first cohort. Sequencing depth was assumed to be roughly uniform across donors in the presence/absence analyses, though that assumption may not hold. Because counts were too low, roughly 17 rarely observed V segments, including chromosome 9 orphons, were left out of the earlier analysis of roughly 600 of the donors. The classifier was reported to diagnose cytomegalovirus status with high specificity and sensitivity in both the original cohort and the validation cohort. In this cohort, only TCR beta chains were sequenced, and detectable features were limited by the absence of alpha or paired-chain data. A few of the identified cytomegalovirus-associated TCR beta chains were confirmed in vitro to be specific for cytomegalovirus antigens. According to a later analysis, most CMV-associated TCR beta chains appeared to be HLA-restricted, and the HLA associations seemed to be driven largely by CMV exposure. Linkage disequilibrium might explain the correlated functional status among segregating V segments, but an unknown experimental factor could not be excluded. Compared with equally common non-associated chains, HLA-associated TCR beta chains in a later analysis were more clonally expanded and had lower generation probabilities. At a false discovery rate of 0.05, a later analysis linked 16,951 TCR beta sequences to specific HLA alleles. In a later analysis, several top co-occurrence clusters were reported to appear linked to parvovirus B19, influenza, CMV and Epstein-Barr virus. When HLA alleles, especially DR and DQ, strongly co-occurred, attributing TCR associations to individual alleles was difficult. Because HLA typing was missing for some donors at each locus, association tests included only the typed subset. V-gene and J-gene trimming of TCR beta chains was associated with a missense DCLRE1C variant in a later genetic analysis, and the association was replicated in an independent cohort. In an earlier analysis of 450 to 750 of the donors, most TCR beta V segments appeared in productive rearrangements about 87% or about 30% of the time, broadly matching IMGT annotations. The study gave a list of some 150 TCR beta chains associated with cytomegalovirus. CMV serostatus was the only immune exposure information available for the cohort.

In total, approximately 700 healthy bone marrow donors made up the cohort. Cohort members were all nominally healthy when sampled, although unrecorded immune exposures were likely present. The donor was CMV seronegative and belonged to the group of several hundred seronegative cohort members. A peripheral blood sample was collected from each donor, and TCR beta sequencing was performed on peripheral blood mononuclear cells. Genomic DNA was extracted from the blood cell samples with the Qiagen DNeasy Blood Extraction Kit. With regard to this clone: Its antigen specificity is not known. No quality values exist for individual bases; no much larger clone is one base distant.

The sequenced sample was PBMCs. The rearrangement joined TRBV9 to TRBJ1-6, with 7 central nucleotides matching TRBD1. The sequence was obtained from a girl between 10 and 17 years old in good health and CMV-seronegative. The DNA reads TGTGCCAGCAGCCTCGGGACAGACAATTCACCCCTCCACTTT. It translates to CASSLGTDNSPLHF.